This TCR beta chain was found in a study of regulatory T cells in long-lasting Graves disease. Study-wide points: Possibly, too few samples lowered accuracy.

Documented time point: newly diagnosed GD, antithyroid drugs for less than 3 months. The TCR library was made from RNA that had been extracted from PBMCs in TRIzol. This clonotype was observed many times. No antigen is known for it. CDR3 regions were amplified by Arm-PCR using iRepertoire HTBI primers to build TCR beta libraries. MiXCR, applied by TCRdb to the multiplex PCR reads, yields one record per CDR3 protein. Counted here are about 430,000 distinct CDR3 sequences, approximately 15% occurring once; the ten biggest clones make up around 7.6%. Trimming took 6 bases from V and 0 from J; bases not matched to a gene: 11. The CDR3 has 16 amino acids. These data were likewise used in another study, on T cells in Graves' hyperthyroidism and ophthalmopathy.

The chain uses TRBV12-3 or TRBV12-4 and TRBJ2-7, with 7 bases aligning to TRBD1. The source material was peripheral blood mononuclear cells (PBMCs), sampled at new diagnosis, from a patient treated with antithyroid drugs. This sequence originates from a woman in her 40s with Graves disease. CDR3 amino acids: CASRPAGGTDSYEQYF. CDR3 nucleotides: TGTGCCAGCAGGCCCGCAGGTGGGACAGACTCCTACGAGCAGTACTTC.